This T cell receptor beta chain was retrieved from a study of regulatory T cells in long-lasting Graves disease (dated by TCRdb to about 2021). At the level of the whole study: Patients with newly diagnosed Graves' disease had been on antithyroid drugs for under 3 months. The study took place in China and was registered as a clinical trial. This study used TCR sequencing and RNA sequencing of peripheral blood to compare persistent Graves' disease patients against newly diagnosed Graves' disease patients. A total of around 35 samples underwent TCR sequencing: around 13 from persistent and roughly 20 from newly diagnosed Graves' disease patients. The investigation overall reported the following: Because the primary lesion, thyroid tissue, could not be accessed, the study looked at peripheral blood alone. More public clonotypes were shared among persistent patients (2,741) than among newly diagnosed patients (roughly 1,000). The authors noted that the small sample size was a limitation that may lower accuracy. Persistent Graves' disease patients showed lower TCR Shannon entropy and fewer highly expanded clones than newly diagnosed patients, suggesting clonal expansion. TRBV28, TRBJ1-2 and TRBJ2-5 were preferentially used in persistent disease, while TRBV20-1 and TRBJ2-1 were favored in newly diagnosed disease. Sequencing and analysis were restricted to the TCR beta chain.

Library preparation employed multiplex PCR. Sequenced using an Illumina HiSeq 4000. iRepertoire HTBI primers and Arm-PCR amplification of CDR3 regions were used to construct TCR beta libraries. Gel purification was performed on PCR products prior to sequencing. Per the original workflow: Across samples, approximately 68 TRBV and roughly 15 TRBJ segments were identified and used for gene usage analysis of CDR3 amino acid clonotypes. COPE and FqMerger were used to merge filtered high-quality paired reads into contigs. BLAST was used to align contigs to IMGT TRBV, TRBD and TRBJ reference genes, with CDR3 defined following IMGT. Any clonotype with a frequency above 0.1% was classified as a highly expanded clone. Repertoire diversity was measured by Shannon entropy, and V-J evenness by the Gini coefficient. Public clonotypes were defined as clonotypes shared by more than one individual. TCRdb redid the processing of the public reads, applying fastp at Q25 and MiXCR, and retained in-frame beta chains. Every CDR3 protein is listed once, alongside the most common genes and DNA of its rows. None of the V and J calls come from the authors' own analysis; TCRdb made them. For this sample the table gives 300,000 to 400,000 distinct CDR3 sequences, of which over 15% were detected only once. The ten largest make up 35% to 45% of the sample.

Taken with the paper, the label for time point translates to: newly diagnosed GD, antithyroid drugs for less than 3 months. For both TCR sequencing and RNA sequencing, RNA was extracted from PBMCs in TRIzol. The diagnosis of Graves' disease was made according to American Thyroid Association guidelines. Patients for the study were recruited at an endocrinology department in Xi'an, China. From each patient, around 9.3 milliliters of peripheral blood was collected into an EDTA anticoagulant tube. Ficoll Paque Plus density gradient separation was used to isolate PBMCs, and no additional T cell sorting was done. An Agilent 2100 Bioanalyzer and agarose gel were used to assess RNA quality, and a NanoDrop 2000 was used to measure RNA concentration. CDR3 length: 14 amino acids, cysteine to phenylalanine. Only the CDR3 portion is preserved as DNA: 42 bases, with reading frame beginning at the first base. The CDR1 and CDR2 encoded by the germline V gene are SNHLY and FYNNEI. The V end gives up 6 bases and the J end 2 bases, leaving 6 bases in the junction not matched to a gene.

As regards this clonotype: This receptor's antigen is unknown. No much larger clonotype is one base removed from it; base qualities were not supplied.

The sequence came from a female donor with Graves disease. The chain links TRBV2 with TRBJ1-2; 7 bases in the middle match TRBD1. The sample was peripheral blood mononuclear cells (PBMCs), taken at new diagnosis, from a patient treated with antithyroid drugs. The sequence in DNA is TGTGCCAGCAGAGGACAGGTTCTAAACTATGGCTACACCTTC. It is translated as CASRGQVLNYGYTF. Outside the CDR3, residues come from the reference TRBV2 and TRBJ1-2 proteins, so the full variable domain is: EPEVTQTPSHQVTQMGQEVILRCVPISNHLYFYWYRQILGQKVEFLVSFYNNEISEKSEIFDDQFSVERPDGSNFTLKIRSTKLEDSAMYFCASRGQVLNYGYTFGSGTRLTVV.